These 32 T cell receptor beta chains originate from one sample sequenced in a study of blood T cell repertoires in COVID-19. Libraries were prepared by immunoSEQ multiplex PCR; TCRdb keeps only in-frame clonotypes and omits some of them. The sample carries roughly 200,000 clones, about 83% recorded once. Sequencing used peripheral blood. These receptors came from a man in his forties with active or convalescent COVID-19.

The chain recombines TRBV12-3 or TRBV12-4 with TRBJ2-5, with TRBD1 as a possible D gene (5 bases). The CDR3 is 13 amino acids. Trimming removed 3 bases from V and 4 bases from J, with 9 bases in between. The CDR3 sequence: CASSFGRGETQYF. CDR3 DNA sequence: TGTGCCAGCAGTTTCGGTAGGGGAGAGACCCAGTACTTC.

This clone was counted a single time. The V gene is TRBV4-1, the J gene TRBJ2-7; 8 bases align to TRBD2. Germline V gives CDR1 MGHRA, CDR2 YSYEKL. This CDR3 has 16 amino acids. After removal of 1 base from V and 0 bases from J, the junction contained 5 bases not matched to a gene. Here the CDR3 reads CASSQVSSGGSYEQYF. The CDR3 nucleotides read TGCGCCAGCAGCCAAGTCTCCAGCGGGGGCTCCTACGAGCAGTACTTC.

The rearrangement uses TRBV5-1 and TRBJ2-1, with 13 bases lining up with TRBD2. CDR1 and CDR2 (germline): SGHRS, YFSETQ. V trimming: 4 bases; J trimming: 2 bases; junction bases outside the gene matches: 6. This CDR3 is built from 17 residues. Written as DNA, the CDR3 is TGCGCCAGCAGCCTATCGACTAGCGGGAGGACCTACAATGAGCAGTTCTTC. It codes for CASSLSTSGRTYNEQFF.

This clone was counted a single time. The genes are TRBV5-1 and TRBJ1-4; D may be TRBD1 (5 bases). The CDR3 is 15 amino acids. CDR1 SGHRS and CDR2 YFSETQ come from the germline V gene. V shed 4 bases and J shed 2 bases, with 12 bases lying between them. Written as DNA, the CDR3 is TGCGCCAGCAGCCCGGGCGACAGCACTAATGAAAAACTGTTTTTT. The encoded protein is CASSPGDSTNEKLFF.

This clone has just a few counts. The V call is TRBV7-2, the J call TRBJ1-2; the match to TRBD1 covers 9 bases. Per the germline V gene, CDR1 is SGHTA and CDR2 is FQGNSA. The CDR3 is made up of 14 amino acids. V lost 5 bases to trimming and J lost 5 bases; unmatched junction nucleotides: 6. The CDR3 region is CASSLGQGLYGYTF. In DNA, the CDR3 is TGTGCCAGCAGCCTGGGACAGGGTTTATATGGCTACACCTTC.

The genes are TRBV5-6 and TRBJ1-2, with 7 bases matching TRBD1. V lost 3 bases to trimming and J lost 7 bases; unmatched junction nucleotides: 15. CDR1 is SGHDT, CDR2 YYEEEE, per germline. The CDR3 consists of 16 residues. The CDR3 nucleotides are TGTGCCAGCAGCTCACGAAGACAGGGTGGAGTTGGTGGCTACACCTTC. Translated, it gives CASSSRRQGGVGGYTF.

CDR3 sequence (DNA): TGTGCTAGTGGAGGGACTAGGGAACCCTACGAGCAGTACTTC. Translation gives CASGGTREPYEQYF. This rearrangement joins TRBV12-5 to TRBJ2-7; 8 bases map to TRBD2. This CDR3 is built from 14 residues. Unmatched junction bases numbered 6, after V lost 6 bases and J lost 2 bases. Germline-derived CDR1 and CDR2 are LGHNT and FRNRAP.

The genes are TRBV2 and TRBJ1-5, with D possibly being TRBD1 (6 bases). The germline CDR1 and CDR2 sequences are SNHLY and FYNNEI. There are 15 residues in the CDR3. Trimming removed 7 bases at V and 2 bases at J, with 15 bases between. In DNA form, the CDR3 reads TGTGCCAGCACCGGGTTGGGGGCAGGCAATCAGCCCCAGCATTTT. Amino acid sequence: CASTGLGAGNQPQHF.

This chain links TRBV30 with TRBJ1-2; D ambiguous. The CDR3 totals 12 residues. The germline CDR1 and CDR2 sequences are GTSNPN and SVGIG (reference sequence). V was shortened by 0 bases and J by 11 bases, with 13 bases between the two germline ends. CDR3: CAWSVVPGRYTF. CDR3 in DNA: TGTGCCTGGAGTGTCGTCCCGGGGAGGTACACCTTC. The full variable domain, rest sourced from reference TRBV30 and TRBJ1-2, is SQTIHQWPATLVQPVGSPLSLECTVEGTSNPNLYWYRQAAGRGLQLLFYSVGIGQISSEVPQNLSASRPQDRQFILSSKKLLLSDSGFYLCAWSVVPGRYTFGSGTRLTVV.

The chain couples TRBV29-1 to TRBJ2-3; 11 bases agree with TRBD2. V shed 8 bases, J shed 3 bases, and the junction held 4 bases outside the gene matches. This CDR3 has 13 amino acids. Germline lookup yields CDR1 SQVTM and CDR2 ANQGSEA. The CDR3 region is CSHASGGTDTQYF. The CDR3 DNA sequence: TGCAGCCATGCTAGCGGGGGGACAGATACGCAGTATTTT.

This clone was counted a few times. The genes are TRBV30 and TRBJ2-1, with TRBD2 identical over 10 bases. The CDR3 totals 14 residues. CDR1 and CDR2 from the germline V gene are GTSNPN and SVGIG (reference sequence). The trim removed 3 bases at V and 8 bases at J, leaving 7 bases unmatched. This CDR3 is CAWSLSGGRDEQFF. In DNA form, the CDR3 reads TGTGCCTGGAGCCTTAGCGGGGGGAGGGATGAGCAGTTCTTC.

In DNA form, the CDR3 reads TGTGCCAGCAGTGCGGCAGGGGGCTTCCAGAACACTGAAGCTTTCTTT. Encoded protein: CASSAAGGFQNTEAFF. The chain has TRBV2 and TRBJ1-1, with 8 bases matching TRBD1. CDR1 SNHLY and CDR2 FYNNEI come from the germline V gene. CDR3 length equals 16 residues. Trimming removed 4 bases from V and 1 base from J; junction bases left unmatched: 8.

This chain connects TRBV6-5 to TRBJ2-1, with TRBD2 identical over 7 bases. The V and J ends lost 6 bases and 2 bases, in that order; junction bases with no gene match: 7. CDR1 MNHEY and CDR2 SVGAGI come from the germline V gene. The CDR3 is 15 residues long. CDR3 sequence: CASSYGRITYNEQFF. CDR3 in DNA: TGTGCCAGCAGCTACGGGAGGATCACCTACAATGAGCAGTTCTTC.

The V and J genes are TRBV7-3 and TRBJ2-2; TRBD1 matches at 10 bases. Per germline, CDR1 SGHTA and CDR2 FQGTGA. The V gene end was trimmed by 6 bases and the J gene end by 4 bases; junction bases not matched to a gene: 2. The CDR3 contains 14 residues. In nucleotides, the CDR3 is TGTGCCAGCAGGCGGACAGGGGGCACCGGGGAGCTGTTTTTT. Protein: CASRRTGGTGELFF.

This rearrangement joins TRBV19 to TRBJ2-6, with TRBD2 matching 9 bases. Germline CDR1 reads LNHDA; CDR2 reads SQIVND (reference sequence). CDR3 length: 18 residues. The V segment lost 6 bases and the J segment 0 bases; nucleotides outside the gene matches: 9. CDR3 loop: CASSKGLASASGANVLTF. CDR3 sequence (DNA): TGTGCCAGTAGCAAAGGACTAGCGAGCGCCTCTGGGGCCAACGTCCTGACTTTC.

This clone was seen more than once but under ten times. J is TRBJ2-7 and V is TRBV19, with 11 bases identical to TRBD2. The CDR3 has 14 amino acids. Trimming removed 7 bases from V and 3 bases from J; junction bases left unmatched: 5. The germline CDR1 and CDR2 sequences are LNHDA and SQIVND (reference sequence). The CDR3 loop reads CASTSTSGNYEQYF. CDR3 in DNA: TGTGCCAGTACCTCGACTAGCGGGAACTACGAGCAGTACTTC.

This chain joins TRBV3-1 (or the pseudogene TRBV3-2) and TRBJ1-2; no reliable D call. The V gene's germline CDR1 is LGHDT and CDR2 YNNKEL (reference sequence). Trimming cost V 1 base and J 7 bases, with 7 bases left between them. The CDR3 runs to 12 residues. CDR3 DNA: TGTGCCAGCAGCCAAGGAGAGTTTGGCTACACCTTC. Translation: CASSQGEFGYTF.

Remarks on this clone: Other DNA sequences from this sample encode an identical CDR3 as well. The chain uses TRBV4-1 and TRBJ2-7, with 11 nucleotides matching TRBD2. Germline V lookup: CDR1 MGHRA, CDR2 YSYEKL. V lost 1 base to trimming and J lost 2 bases; unmatched junction nucleotides: 7. This CDR3 has 17 amino acids. CDR3 bases: TGCGCCAGCAGCCAAGTTCTAGCGGGAGGCACCCCCTACGAGCAGTACTTC. It yields the protein CASSQVLAGGTPYEQYF.

This chain joins TRBV11-3 and TRBJ1-2; 9 bases match TRBD1. The CDR3 contains 13 residues. The ends lost 5 bases at V and 8 bases at J; junction bases unmatched: 6. The germline gives CDR1 SGHNT, CDR2 YENEEA. Written as DNA, the CDR3 is TGTGCCAGCAGCCGGGACAGGGATTTGGGCTACACCTTC. Protein sequence: CASSRDRDLGYTF.

With respect to this clone: At the DNA level, this CDR3 is encoded by other sequences in the same sample as well. The V gene is TRBV5-5, the J gene TRBJ2-5, with 8 bases aligning to TRBD1. The germline CDR1 and CDR2 sequences are SGHKS and YYEKEE (reference sequence). Trimming took 5 bases from V and 5 from J; bases not matched to a gene: 5. The CDR3 spans 13 residues. For the CDR3, the DNA is TGTGCCAGCAGTTTCGACAGGGGTGAGACCCAGTACTTC. As protein: CASSFDRGETQYF.

The chain has TRBV6-1 and TRBJ2-3, with 9 bases identical to TRBD1. This CDR3 has 16 amino acids. The trim removed 3 bases at V and 1 base at J, leaving 5 bases unmatched. Germline CDR1 reads MNHNS; CDR2 reads SASEGT. CDR3 nucleotide sequence: TGTGCCAGCAGTGACAGACAGGGGGGCCGCACAGATACGCAGTATTTT. Its protein is CASSDRQGGRTDTQYF.

The V gene is TRBV3-1 (or the pseudogene TRBV3-2), the J gene TRBJ2-4; no clear D. Germline V lookup: CDR1 LGHDT, CDR2 YNNKEL (reference sequence). The V end lost 0 bases, the J end lost 3 bases, and 3 bases lay between the germline ends. The CDR3 totals 13 residues. CDR3 DNA: TGTGCCAGCAGCCAAGACGTCAAAAACATTCAGTACTTC. The encoded protein is CASSQDVKNIQYF.

The chain joins TRBV19 to TRBJ2-1, with 14 bases aligning to TRBD2. Germline V gene sequence: CDR1 LNHDA, CDR2 SQIVND (reference sequence). V was clipped by 4 bases and J by 1 base; unmatched bases: 12. The CDR3 is made up of 20 amino acids. CDR3 loop: CASSTLPGLAGARSYNEQFF. The CDR3 DNA follows: TGTGCCAGTAGTACGCTACCGGGACTAGCGGGAGCAAGGTCCTACAATGAGCAGTTCTTC.

J is TRBJ1-2 and V is TRBV7-8; 7 positions agree with TRBD1. CDR3 length equals 13 residues. V shed 5 bases, J shed 4 bases, and the junction held 4 bases outside the gene matches. Germline CDR1 and CDR2: SGHVS and FQNEAQ. The CDR3 here is CASSRQGLYGYTF. For the CDR3, the DNA is TGTGCCAGCAGCCGACAGGGACTCTATGGCTACACCTTC.

For this clone: Different DNA sequences within this sample yield the same CDR3. V is TRBV6-5 and J is TRBJ1-1; no firm D call. The CDR3 contains 12 residues. Trimming removed 0 bases from V and 8 bases from J, with 7 bases in between. Germline values: CDR1 MNHEY, CDR2 SVGAGI. CDR3 nucleotide sequence: TGTGCCAGCAGTTACTCCGGGAACGAAGCTTTCTTT. It is translated as CASSYSGNEAFF.

V usage is TRBV25-1 and J usage is TRBJ1-1; TRBD1 might be the D (5 bases). This CDR3 spans 17 amino acids. V lost 1 base and J 0 bases, leaving 15 bases between the germline ends. The germline CDR1 and CDR2 sequences are MGHDK and SYGVNS. CDR3 sequence: CASSESGRDYMNTEAFF. CDR3 nucleotide sequence: TGTGCCAGCAGTGAATCGGGCAGGGACTATATGAACACTGAAGCTTTCTTT.

The chain carries TRBV4-2 and TRBJ2-4; 9 bases map to TRBD1. The CDR3 contains 14 residues. The junction had 2 bases not matched to a gene; V was cut back by 1 base and J by 7 bases. Germline assignment: CDR1 LGHNA and CDR2 YNFKEQ. The CDR3, as DNA: TGTGCCAGCAGCCAAGTGACAGGGGGGAACATTCAGTACTTC. Residues: CASSQVTGGNIQYF.

V is TRBV3-1 (or the pseudogene TRBV3-2) and J is TRBJ1-2, with D perhaps matching TRBD1 (5 bases). CDR1 and CDR2 (germline): LGHDT, YNNKEL (reference sequence). The germline V and J ends were trimmed by 0 bases and 8 bases, with 19 bases remaining between them. The CDR3 extends over 16 amino acids. CDR3 loop: CASSQDGGGVRGGYTF. The CDR3 region has the DNA TGTGCCAGCAGCCAAGACGGCGGCGGCGTAAGGGGCGGCTACACCTTC.

CDR3 in amino acids: CASSLGGLAGAGADTQYF. The CDR3 bases are TGTGCCAGCAGCTTAGGGGGACTAGCGGGAGCAGGAGCAGATACGCAGTATTTT. J is TRBJ2-3 and V is TRBV7-8; TRBD2 agrees at 14 bases. The CDR3 is made up of 18 amino acids. J gave up 4 bases and V 1 base, and 7 bases lay outside the gene matches. The germline CDR1 and CDR2 sequences are SGHVS and FQNEAQ.

V and J are TRBV3-1 (or the pseudogene TRBV3-2) and TRBJ2-2; possibly TRBD1 for D (6 bases). Trimming pared 1 base from V and 3 bases from J, leaving 6 bases between. The CDR3 length is 14 residues. Germline V lookup: CDR1 LGHDT, CDR2 YNNKEL (reference sequence). DNA of the CDR3: TGTGCCAGCAGCCAAGGGACAGACACCGGGGAGCTGTTTTTT. Amino acids: CASSQGTDTGELFF.

The V gene is TRBV18, the J gene TRBJ2-7; D gene ambiguous. Germline-derived CDR1 and CDR2 are KGHSH and LQKENI. The CDR3 has 16 amino acids. Trimming removed 0 bases at V and 0 bases at J, with 12 bases between. The CDR3 DNA reads as TGTGCCAGCTCACCACCGGTCGGTTCGTCCTCCTACGAGCAGTACTTC. Translation gives CASSPPVGSSSYEQYF.

CDR3: CASSLVQGANYGYTF. CDR3 DNA sequence: TGTGCCAGCAGCTTAGTTCAGGGGGCTAACTATGGCTACACCTTC. The V call is TRBV7-2, the J call TRBJ1-2; TRBD1 agrees at 7 bases. Germline lookup yields CDR1 SGHTA and CDR2 FQGNSA. The CDR3 is 15 residues long. V lost 1 base and J lost 0; bases outside the gene matches: 2.